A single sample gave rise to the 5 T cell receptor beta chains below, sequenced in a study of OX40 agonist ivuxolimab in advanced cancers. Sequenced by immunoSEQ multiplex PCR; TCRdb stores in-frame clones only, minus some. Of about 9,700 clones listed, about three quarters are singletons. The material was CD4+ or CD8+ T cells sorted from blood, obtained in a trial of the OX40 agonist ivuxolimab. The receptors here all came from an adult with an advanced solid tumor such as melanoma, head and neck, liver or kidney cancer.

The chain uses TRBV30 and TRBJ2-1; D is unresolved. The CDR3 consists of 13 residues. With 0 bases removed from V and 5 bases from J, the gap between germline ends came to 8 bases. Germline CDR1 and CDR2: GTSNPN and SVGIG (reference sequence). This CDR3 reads CAWSVLSHNEQFF. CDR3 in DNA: TGTGCCTGGAGTGTACTATCCCACAATGAGCAGTTCTTC.

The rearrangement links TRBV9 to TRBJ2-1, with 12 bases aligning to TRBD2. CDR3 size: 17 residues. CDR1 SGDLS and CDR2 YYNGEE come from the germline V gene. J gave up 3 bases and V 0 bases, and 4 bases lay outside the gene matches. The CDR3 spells CASSVGLAGDFYNEQFF. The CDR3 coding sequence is TGTGCCAGCAGCGTAGGACTAGCGGGGGATTTCTACAATGAGCAGTTCTTC.

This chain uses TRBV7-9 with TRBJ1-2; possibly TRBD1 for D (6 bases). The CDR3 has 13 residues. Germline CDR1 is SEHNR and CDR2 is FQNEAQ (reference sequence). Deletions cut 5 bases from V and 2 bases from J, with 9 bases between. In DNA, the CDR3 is TGTGCCAGCAGCCGTGACAGGAACTATGGCTACACCTTC. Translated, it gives CASSRDRNYGYTF.

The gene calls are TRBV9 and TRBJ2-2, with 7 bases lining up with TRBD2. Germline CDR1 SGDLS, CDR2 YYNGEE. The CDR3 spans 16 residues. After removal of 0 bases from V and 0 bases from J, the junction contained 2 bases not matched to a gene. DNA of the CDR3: TGTGCCAGCAGCGTAGAGGGAGGGACGAACACCGGGGAGCTGTTTTTT. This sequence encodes CASSVEGGTNTGELFF.

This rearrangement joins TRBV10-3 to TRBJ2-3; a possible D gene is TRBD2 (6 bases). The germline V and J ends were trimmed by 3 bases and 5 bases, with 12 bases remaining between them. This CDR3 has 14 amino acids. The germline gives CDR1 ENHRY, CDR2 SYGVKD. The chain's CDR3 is CAISDPGVEDTQYF. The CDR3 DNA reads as TGTGCCATCAGTGATCCGGGAGTTGAAGATACGCAGTATTTT.